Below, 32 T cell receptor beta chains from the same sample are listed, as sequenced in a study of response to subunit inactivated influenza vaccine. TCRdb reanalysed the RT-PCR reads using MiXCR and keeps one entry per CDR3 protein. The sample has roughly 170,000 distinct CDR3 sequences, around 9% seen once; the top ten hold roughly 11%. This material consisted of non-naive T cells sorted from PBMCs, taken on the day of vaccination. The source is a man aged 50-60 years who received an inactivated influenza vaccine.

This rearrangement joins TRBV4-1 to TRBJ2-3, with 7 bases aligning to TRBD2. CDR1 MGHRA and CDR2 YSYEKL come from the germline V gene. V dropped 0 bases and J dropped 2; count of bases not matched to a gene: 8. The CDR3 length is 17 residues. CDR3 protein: CASSQEGRGGITDTQYF. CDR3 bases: TGCGCCAGCAGCCAAGAAGGGCGCGGGGGTATCACAGATACGCAGTATTTT.

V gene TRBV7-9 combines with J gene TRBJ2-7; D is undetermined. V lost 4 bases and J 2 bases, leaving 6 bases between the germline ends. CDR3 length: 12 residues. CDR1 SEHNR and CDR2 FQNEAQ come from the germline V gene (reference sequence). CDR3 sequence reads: CASSYFAYEQYF. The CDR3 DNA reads TGTGCCAGCAGCTATTTCGCCTACGAGCAGTACTTC.

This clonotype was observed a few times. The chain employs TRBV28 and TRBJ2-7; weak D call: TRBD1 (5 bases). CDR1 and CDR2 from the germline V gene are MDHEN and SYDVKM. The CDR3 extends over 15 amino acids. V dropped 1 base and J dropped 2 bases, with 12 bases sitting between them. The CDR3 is CASSLFQGVPYEQYF. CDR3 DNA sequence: TGTGCCAGCAGTTTATTCCAGGGTGTTCCCTACGAGCAGTACTTC.

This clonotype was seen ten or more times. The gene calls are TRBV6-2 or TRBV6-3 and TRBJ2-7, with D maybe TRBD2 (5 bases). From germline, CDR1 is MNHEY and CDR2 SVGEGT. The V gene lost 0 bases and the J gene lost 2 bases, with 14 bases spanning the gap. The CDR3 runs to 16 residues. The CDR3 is CASSYSSTGLTYEQYF. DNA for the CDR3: TGTGCCAGCAGTTACTCGAGTACCGGACTTACCTACGAGCAGTACTTC.

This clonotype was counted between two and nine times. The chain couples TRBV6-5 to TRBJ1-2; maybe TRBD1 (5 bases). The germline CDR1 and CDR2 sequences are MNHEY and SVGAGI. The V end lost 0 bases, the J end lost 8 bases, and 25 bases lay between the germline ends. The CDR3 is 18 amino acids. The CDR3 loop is CASSYSIDGDGEGKGYTF. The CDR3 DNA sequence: TGTGCCAGCAGTTACTCCATCGACGGGGACGGGGAGGGAAAAGGCTACACCTTC.

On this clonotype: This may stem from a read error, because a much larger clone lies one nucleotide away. CDR3 in amino acids: CASSLTDKRSPLLF. The CDR3, as DNA: TGTGCCAGCAGCTTGACGGATAAACGTTCACCCCTCCTCTTT. This sequence joins TRBV11-2 and TRBJ1-6; D gene ambiguous. The CDR3 is made up of 14 amino acids. The germline V gene has CDR1 SGHAT and CDR2 FQNNGV. Looking up the rest from reference TRBV11-2 and TRBJ1-6 gives the full variable domain: EAGVAQSPRYKIIEKRQSVAFWCNPISGHATLYWYQQILGQGPKLLIQFQNNGVVDDSQLPKDRFSAERLKGVDSTLKIQPAKLEDSAVYLCASSLTDKRSPLLFGNGTRLTVT.

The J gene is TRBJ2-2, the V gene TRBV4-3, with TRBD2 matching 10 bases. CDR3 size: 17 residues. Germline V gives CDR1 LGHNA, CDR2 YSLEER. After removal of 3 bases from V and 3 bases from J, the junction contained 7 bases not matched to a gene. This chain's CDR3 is CASSQELAGIHTGELFF. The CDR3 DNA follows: TGCGCCAGCAGCCAGGAACTAGCGGGAATACACACCGGGGAGCTGTTTTTT.

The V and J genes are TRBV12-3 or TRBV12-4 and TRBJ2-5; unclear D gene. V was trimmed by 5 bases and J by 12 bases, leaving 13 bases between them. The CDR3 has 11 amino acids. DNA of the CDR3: TGTGCCAGCAGTGTAAGCACAACCAAGTACTTC. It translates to CASSVSTTKYF.

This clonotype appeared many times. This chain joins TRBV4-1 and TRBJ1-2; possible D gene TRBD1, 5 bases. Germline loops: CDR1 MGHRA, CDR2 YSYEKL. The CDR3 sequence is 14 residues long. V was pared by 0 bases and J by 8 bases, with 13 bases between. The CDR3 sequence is CASSQDGTIQGYTF. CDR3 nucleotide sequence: TGCGCCAGCAGCCAAGATGGGACCATCCAAGGCTACACCTTC.

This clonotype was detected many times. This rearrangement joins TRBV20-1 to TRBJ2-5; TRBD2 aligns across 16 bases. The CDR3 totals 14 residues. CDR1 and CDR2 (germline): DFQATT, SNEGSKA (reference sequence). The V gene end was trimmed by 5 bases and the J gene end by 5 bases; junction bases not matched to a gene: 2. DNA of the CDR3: TGCAGTGCTCCGGGACTAGCGGGGGGGGAGACCCAGTACTTC. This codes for CSAPGLAGGETQYF.

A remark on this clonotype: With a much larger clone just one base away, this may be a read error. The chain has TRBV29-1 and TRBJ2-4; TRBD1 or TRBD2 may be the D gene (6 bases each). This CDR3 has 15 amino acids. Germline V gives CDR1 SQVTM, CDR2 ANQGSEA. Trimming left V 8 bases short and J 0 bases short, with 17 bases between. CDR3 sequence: CSTKGGTAAKNIQYF. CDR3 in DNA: TGCAGCACTAAAGGGGGGACTGCAGCCAAAAACATTCAGTACTTC. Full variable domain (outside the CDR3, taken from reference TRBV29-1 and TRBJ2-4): SAVISQKPSRDICQRGTSLTIQCQVDSQVTMMFWYRQQPGQSLTLIATANQGSEATYESGFVIDKFPISRPNLTFSTLTVSNMSPEDSSIYLCSTKGGTAAKNIQYFGAGTRLSVL.

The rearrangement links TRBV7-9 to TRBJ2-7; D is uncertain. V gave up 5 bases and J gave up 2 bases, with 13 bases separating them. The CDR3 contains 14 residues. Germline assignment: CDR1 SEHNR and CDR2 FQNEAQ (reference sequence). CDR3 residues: CASSPRVPTYEQYF. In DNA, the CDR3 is TGTGCCAGCAGCCCCCGGGTACCAACCTACGAGCAGTACTTC.

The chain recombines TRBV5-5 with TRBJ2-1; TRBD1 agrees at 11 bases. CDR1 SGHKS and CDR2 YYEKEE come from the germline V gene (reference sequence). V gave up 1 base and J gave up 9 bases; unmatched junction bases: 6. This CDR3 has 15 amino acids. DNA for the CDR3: TGTGCCAGCAGCTTGAGGACAGGGGGCGGGGTTGAGCAGTTCTTC. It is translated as CASSLRTGGGVEQFF.

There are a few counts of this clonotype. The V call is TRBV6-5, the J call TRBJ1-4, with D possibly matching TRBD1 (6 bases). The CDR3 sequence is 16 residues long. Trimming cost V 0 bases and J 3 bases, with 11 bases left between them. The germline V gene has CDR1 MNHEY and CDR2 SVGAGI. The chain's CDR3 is CASSYSAGVANEKLFF. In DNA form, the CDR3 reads TGTGCCAGCAGTTACTCAGCAGGGGTGGCTAATGAAAAACTGTTTTTT.

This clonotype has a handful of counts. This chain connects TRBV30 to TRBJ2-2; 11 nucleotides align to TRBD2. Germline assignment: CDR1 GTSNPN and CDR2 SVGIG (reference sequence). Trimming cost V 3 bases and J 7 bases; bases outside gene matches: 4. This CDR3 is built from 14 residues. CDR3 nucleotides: TGTGCCTGGAGAAGACTAGCGGGGAACGGGGAGCTGTTTTTT. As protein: CAWRRLAGNGELFF.

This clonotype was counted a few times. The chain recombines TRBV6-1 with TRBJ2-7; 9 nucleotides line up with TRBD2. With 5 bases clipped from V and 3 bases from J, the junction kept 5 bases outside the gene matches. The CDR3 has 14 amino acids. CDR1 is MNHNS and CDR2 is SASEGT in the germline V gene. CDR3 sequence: CASSLAGTSYEQYF. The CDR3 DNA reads TGTGCCAGCAGTCTAGCGGGAACTAGCTACGAGCAGTACTTC.

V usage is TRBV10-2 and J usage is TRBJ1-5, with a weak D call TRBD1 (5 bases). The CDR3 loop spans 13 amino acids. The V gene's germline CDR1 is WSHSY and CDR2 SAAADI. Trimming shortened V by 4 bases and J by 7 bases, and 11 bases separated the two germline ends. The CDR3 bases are TGCGCCAGCAGTGGGGGGGGGATACAGCCCCAGCATTTT. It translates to CASSGGGIQPQHF.

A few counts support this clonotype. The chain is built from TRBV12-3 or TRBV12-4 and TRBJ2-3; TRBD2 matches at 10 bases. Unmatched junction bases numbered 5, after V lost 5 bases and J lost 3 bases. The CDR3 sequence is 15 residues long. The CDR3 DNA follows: TGTGCCAGCAGTCAAGTAGCGGGGGGAACAGATACGCAGTATTTT. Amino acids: CASSQVAGGTDTQYF.

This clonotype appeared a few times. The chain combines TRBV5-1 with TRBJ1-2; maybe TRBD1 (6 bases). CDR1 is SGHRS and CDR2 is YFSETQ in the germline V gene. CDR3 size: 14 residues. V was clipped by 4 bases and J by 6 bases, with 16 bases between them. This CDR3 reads CASSPGAPGDGYTF. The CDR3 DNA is TGCGCCAGCAGCCCGGGGGCCCCGGGAGATGGCTACACCTTC.

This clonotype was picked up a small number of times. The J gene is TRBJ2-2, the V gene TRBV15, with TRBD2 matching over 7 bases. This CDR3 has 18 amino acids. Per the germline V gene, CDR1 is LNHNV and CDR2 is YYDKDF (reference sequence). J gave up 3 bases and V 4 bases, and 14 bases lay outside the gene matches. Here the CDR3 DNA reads TGTGCCACCAGCACTGGGACTTTAGCGGGTTGGGACACCGGGGAGCTGTTTTTT. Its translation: CATSTGTLAGWDTGELFF.

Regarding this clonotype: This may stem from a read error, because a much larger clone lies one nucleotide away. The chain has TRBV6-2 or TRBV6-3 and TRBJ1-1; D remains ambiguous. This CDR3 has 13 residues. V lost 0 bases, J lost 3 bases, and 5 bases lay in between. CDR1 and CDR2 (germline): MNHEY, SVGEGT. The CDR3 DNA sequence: TGTGCCAGCAGTTACTCGGATCACACTGAAGCTTTCTTT. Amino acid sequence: CASSYSDHTEAFF.

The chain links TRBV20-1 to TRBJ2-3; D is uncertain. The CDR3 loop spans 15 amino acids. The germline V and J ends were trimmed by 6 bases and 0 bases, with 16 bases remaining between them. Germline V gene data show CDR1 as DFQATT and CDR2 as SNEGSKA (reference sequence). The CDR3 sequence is CSALFRLTSTDTQYF. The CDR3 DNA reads TGCAGTGCCCTATTTCGGCTAACTAGCACAGATACGCAGTATTTT.

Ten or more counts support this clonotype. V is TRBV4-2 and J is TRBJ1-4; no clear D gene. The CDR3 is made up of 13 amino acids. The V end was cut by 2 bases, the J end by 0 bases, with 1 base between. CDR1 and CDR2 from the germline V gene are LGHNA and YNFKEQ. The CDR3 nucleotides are TGTGCCAGCAGCCAATCAACTAATGAAAAACTGTTTTTT. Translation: CASSQSTNEKLFF.

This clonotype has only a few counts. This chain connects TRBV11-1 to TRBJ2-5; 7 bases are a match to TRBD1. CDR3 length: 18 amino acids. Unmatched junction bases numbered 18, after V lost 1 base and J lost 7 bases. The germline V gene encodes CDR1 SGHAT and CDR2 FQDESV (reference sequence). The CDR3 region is CASSLVFREGGLWATQYF. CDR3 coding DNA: TGTGCCAGCAGCTTAGTCTTCAGGGAAGGGGGCCTATGGGCGACCCAGTACTTC.

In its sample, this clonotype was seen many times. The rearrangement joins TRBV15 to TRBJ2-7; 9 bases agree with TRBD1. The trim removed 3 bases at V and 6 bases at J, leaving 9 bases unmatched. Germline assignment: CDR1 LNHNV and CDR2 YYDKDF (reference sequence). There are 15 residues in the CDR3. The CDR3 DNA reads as TGTGCCACCAGCAGTGATTGGACAGGGGAGGGCGAGCAGTACTTC. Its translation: CATSSDWTGEGEQYF.

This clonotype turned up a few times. CDR3 in DNA: TGTGCCAGCAGCCCCCGGCAGGGGGCAACCGGGGAGCTGTTTTTT. Translation: CASSPRQGATGELFF. The chain recombines TRBV12-3 or TRBV12-4 with TRBJ2-2; 8 nucleotides agree with TRBD1. The CDR3 has 15 amino acids. With 6 bases clipped from V and 5 bases from J, the junction kept 8 bases outside the gene matches.

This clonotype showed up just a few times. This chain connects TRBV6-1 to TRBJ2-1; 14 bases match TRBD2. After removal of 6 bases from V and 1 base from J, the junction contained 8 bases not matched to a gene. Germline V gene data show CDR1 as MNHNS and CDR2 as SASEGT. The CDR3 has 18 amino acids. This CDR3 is CASRRLAGGPRSYNEQFF. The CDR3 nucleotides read TGTGCCAGCAGACGACTAGCGGGAGGGCCGAGGTCCTACAATGAGCAGTTCTTC.

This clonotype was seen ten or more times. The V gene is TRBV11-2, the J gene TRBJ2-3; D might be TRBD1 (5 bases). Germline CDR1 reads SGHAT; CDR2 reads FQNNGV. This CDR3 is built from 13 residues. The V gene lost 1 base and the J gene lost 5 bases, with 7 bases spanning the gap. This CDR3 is CASSLGGLDTQYF. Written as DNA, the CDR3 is TGTGCCAGCAGCTTAGGGGGCCTAGATACGCAGTATTTT.

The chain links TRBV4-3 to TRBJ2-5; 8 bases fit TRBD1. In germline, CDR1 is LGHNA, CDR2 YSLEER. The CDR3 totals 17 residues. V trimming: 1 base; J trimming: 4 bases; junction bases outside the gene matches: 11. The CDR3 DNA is TGCGCCAGCAGCCAAGTATATAGACAGGGGTTTGGAGAGACCCAGTACTTC. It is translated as CASSQVYRQGFGETQYF.

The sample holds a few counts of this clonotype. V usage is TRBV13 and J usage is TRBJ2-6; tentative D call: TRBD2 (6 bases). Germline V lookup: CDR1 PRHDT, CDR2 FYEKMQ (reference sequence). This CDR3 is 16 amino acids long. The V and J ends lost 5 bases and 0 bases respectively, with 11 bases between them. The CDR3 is CASSTRGNSGANVLTF. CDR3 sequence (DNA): TGTGCCAGCAGCACCCGGGGGAACTCTGGGGCCAACGTCCTGACTTTC.

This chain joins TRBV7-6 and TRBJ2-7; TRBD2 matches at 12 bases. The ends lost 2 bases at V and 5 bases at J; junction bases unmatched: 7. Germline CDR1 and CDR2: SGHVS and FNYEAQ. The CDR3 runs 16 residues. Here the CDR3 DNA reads TGTGCCAGCAGCTTACTTTCTAGCGGGAGGGCCCACGAGCAGTACTTC. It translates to CASSLLSSGRAHEQYF.

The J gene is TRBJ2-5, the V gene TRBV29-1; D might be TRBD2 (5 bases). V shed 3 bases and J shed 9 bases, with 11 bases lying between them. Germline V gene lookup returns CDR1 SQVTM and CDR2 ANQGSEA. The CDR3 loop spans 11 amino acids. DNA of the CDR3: TGCAGCGTTGACGAGGGTCTGGCCCAGTACTTC. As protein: CSVDEGLAQYF. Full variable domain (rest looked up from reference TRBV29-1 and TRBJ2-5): SAVISQKPSRDICQRGTSLTIQCQVDSQVTMMFWYRQQPGQSLTLIATANQGSEATYESGFVIDKFPISRPNLTFSTLTVSNMSPEDSSIYLCSVDEGLAQYFGPGTRLLVL.